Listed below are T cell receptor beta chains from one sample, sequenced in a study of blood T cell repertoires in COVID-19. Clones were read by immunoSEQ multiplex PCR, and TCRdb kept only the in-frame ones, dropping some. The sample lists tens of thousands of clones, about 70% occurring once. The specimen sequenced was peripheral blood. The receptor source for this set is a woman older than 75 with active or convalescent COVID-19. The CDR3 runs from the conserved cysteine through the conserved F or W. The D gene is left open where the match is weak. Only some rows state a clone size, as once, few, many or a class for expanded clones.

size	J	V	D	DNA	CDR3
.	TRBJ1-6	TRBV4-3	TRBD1	TGCGCCAGCAGCCATGGACAGGGAGCCTATAATTCACCCCTCCACTTT	CASSHGQGAYNSPLHF
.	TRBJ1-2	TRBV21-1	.	TGTGCCAGCAGCAAACGCCCCCGGGACAGGGGTTACCATAACTATGGCTACACCTTC	CASSKRPRDRGYHNYGYTF
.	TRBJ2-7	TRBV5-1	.	TGCGCCAGCAGCTTGGGACAGGACGAGCAGTACTTC	CASSLGQDEQYF
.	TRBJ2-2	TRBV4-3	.	TGCGCCAGCAGCCAAGATTATCCGAACACCGGGGAGCTGTTTTTT	CASSQDYPNTGELFF
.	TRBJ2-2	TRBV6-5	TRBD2	TGTGCCAGCAGACGAGCGGGGGAGTTCACCGGGGAGCTGTTTTTT	CASRRAGEFTGELFF
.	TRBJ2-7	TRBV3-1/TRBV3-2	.	TGTGCCAGCAGCCAAGGGACAGCCGAGCAGTACTTC	CASSQGTAEQYF
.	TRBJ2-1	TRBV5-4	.	TGTGCCAGCAGCTTTGGCGGGAACGGGGTCTACAATGAGCAGTTCTTC	CASSFGGNGVYNEQFF
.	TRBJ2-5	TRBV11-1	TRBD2	TGTGCCAGCAGCAGCGGGGGGAATCAAGAGACCCAGTACTTC	CASSSGGNQETQYF
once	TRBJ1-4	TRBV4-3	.	TGCGCCAGCAGCCAAGATCACTCGGAGGCGGAAAAACTGTTTTTT	CASSQDHSEAEKLFF
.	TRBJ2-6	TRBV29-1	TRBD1	TGCAGCGGTGCAGGTCGACAGGGTCCCTCATACTCTGGGGCCAACGTCCTGACTTTC	CSGAGRQGPSYSGANVLTF
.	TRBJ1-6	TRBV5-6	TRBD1	TGTGCCAGCAGCTTGGAGGGGGCTCGCAATTCACCCCTCCACTTT	CASSLEGARNSPLHF
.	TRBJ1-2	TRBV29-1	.	TGCAGCGGCCGGGAGCTCCGGGACTATGGCTACACCTTC	CSGRELRDYGYTF
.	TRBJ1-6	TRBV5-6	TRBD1	TGTGCCAGCAGCTTGGCCGCCGGACAGGGTTCCTATAATTCACCCCTCCACTTT	CASSLAAGQGSYNSPLHF
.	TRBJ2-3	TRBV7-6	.	TGTGCCAGCAGCCCCCCGGGAGATACGCAGTATTTT	CASSPPGDTQYF
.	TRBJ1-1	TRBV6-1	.	TGTGCCAGCAGTGAATTGGGGGGGGAGGCTTTCTTT	CASSELGGEAFF
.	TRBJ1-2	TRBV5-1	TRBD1	TGCGCCAGCAGCTTGTCGGGACAGGGTTTTTATGGCTACACCTTC	CASSLSGQGFYGYTF
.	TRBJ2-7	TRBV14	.	TGTGCCAGCAGCCAAGAGCGCCTTGGGGGGGCCGACGAGCAGTACTTC	CASSQERLGGADEQYF
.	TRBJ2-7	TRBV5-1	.	TGCGCCAGCAGCTTGTATGAGCTTTCGGCCTACGAGCAGTACTTC	CASSLYELSAYEQYF
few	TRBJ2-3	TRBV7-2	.	TGTGCCAGCAGCTTCCCCCCGAGAAGCACAGATACGCAGTATTTT	CASSFPPRSTDTQYF
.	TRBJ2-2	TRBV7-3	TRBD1	TGTGCCAGCAGCTCGGGACAGTTCACCGGGGAGCTGTTTTTT	CASSSGQFTGELFF
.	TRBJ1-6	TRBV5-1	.	TGCGCCAGCAGCTTCGGTAAACAGGGCTCCTATAATTCACCCCTCCACTTT	CASSFGKQGSYNSPLHF
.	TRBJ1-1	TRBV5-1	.	TGCGCCAGCAACCAGGGGAGGGGTGCGCACACTGAAGCTTTCTTT	CASNQGRGAHTEAFF
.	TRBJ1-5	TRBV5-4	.	TGTGCCAGCAGCTCGGACGGAAGGGGACAGCCCCAGCATTTT	CASSSDGRGQPQHF
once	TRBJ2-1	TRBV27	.	TGTGCCAGCAGTCCACCGACACCCGCGGGCGCATACAATGAGCAGTTCTTC	CASSPPTPAGAYNEQFF
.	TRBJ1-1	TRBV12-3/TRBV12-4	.	TGTGCCAGCAGCCGAGACACTGAAGCTTTCTTT	CASSRDTEAFF
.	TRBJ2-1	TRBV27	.	TGTGCCAGCAGTTTAGGGGGGTACTCCTACAATGAGCAGTTCTTC	CASSLGGYSYNEQFF
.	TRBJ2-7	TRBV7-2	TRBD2	TGTGCCAGCAGCTTAGTTTTAGCGGGGGGGTTTTCCTTC	CASSLVLAGGFSF
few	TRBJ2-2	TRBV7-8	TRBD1	TGTGCCAGCAGCTCAGACAGGGGAGGCAGGGAGCTGTTTTTT	CASSSDRGGRELFF
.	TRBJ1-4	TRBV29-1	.	TGCAGCGCAGGACAGCTTAATGAAAAACTGTTTTTT	CSAGQLNEKLFF
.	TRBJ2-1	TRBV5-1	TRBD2	TGCGCCAGCAGCTGGCTAGCGGGGGGGCAGGCCTACAATGAGCAGTTCTTC	CASSWLAGGQAYNEQFF
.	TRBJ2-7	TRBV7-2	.	TGTGCCAGCAGCCCCCAGAGCGGCCACTCCTACGAGCAGTACTTC	CASSPQSGHSYEQYF
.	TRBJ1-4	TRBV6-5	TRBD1	TGTGCCACCACACTCCGGGACAGGGCTAATGAAAAACTGTTTTTT	CATTLRDRANEKLFF
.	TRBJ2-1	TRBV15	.	TGTGCCACCAGAAGAGAATTGTCGAATAGTGAGCAGTTCTTC	CATRRELSNSEQFF
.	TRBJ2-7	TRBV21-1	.	TGTGCCAGCAGCTCCCACCGGGGGCGGGGGGGCGCTTACGAGCAGTACTTC	CASSSHRGRGGAYEQYF
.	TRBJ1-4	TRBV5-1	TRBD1	TGCGCCAGCAGCTACGGACCGGGACAGGGAGGGGAAAAACTGTTTTTT	CASSYGPGQGGEKLFF
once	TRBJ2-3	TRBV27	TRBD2	TGTGCCAGCTTTTCACCGGGACTAGCGGGGGCGCCAGGGCCCACAGATACGCAGTATTTT	CASFSPGLAGAPGPTDTQYF
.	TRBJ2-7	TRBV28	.	TGTGCCAGCAGTTTACCCCAATCCGGGACAAGGAAGTTCGAGCAGTACTTC	CASSLPQSGTRKFEQYF
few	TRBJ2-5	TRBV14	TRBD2	TGTGCCAGCAGCCCGTGGACTAGCGGGGCCCGGGGGGAGACCCAGTACTTC	CASSPWTSGARGETQYF